These 30 T cell receptor beta chains were sequenced from one sample in a study of blood T cell repertoires in COVID-19. The protocol was immunoSEQ multiplex PCR, while the TCRdb copy is restricted to in-frame clones and leaves out a portion. The profile shows roughly 190,000 clones, around nine tenths of them singletons. The sample was peripheral blood. These receptors came from a woman in her thirties or forties who had recovered from COVID-19.

J is TRBJ2-1 and V is TRBV27; the D gene is possibly TRBD2 (6 bases). The CDR3 sequence is 16 residues long. Germline CDR1 is MNHEY and CDR2 is SMNVEV (reference sequence). V shed 3 bases and J shed 2 bases, with 14 bases lying between them. The CDR3 DNA sequence: TGTGCCAGCAGTTTCGTCCCAGCGGGCGCCTACAATGAGCAGTTCTTC. Residues: CASSFVPAGAYNEQFF.

The chain carries TRBV30 and TRBJ2-7; D perhaps matches TRBD1 (5 bases). The CDR3 runs to 12 residues. The V gene's germline CDR1 is GTSNPN and CDR2 SVGIG (reference sequence). Trimming shortened V by 1 base and J by 6 bases, and 10 bases separated the two germline ends. The CDR3 DNA reads as TGTGCCTGGAGTGGAAGGGGCCCCGAGCAGTACTTC. Protein sequence: CAWSGRGPEQYF.

V is TRBV27 and J is TRBJ2-7, with 8 positions matching TRBD2. The CDR3 is made up of 14 amino acids. Germline CDR1 MNHEY, CDR2 SMNVEV (reference sequence). V lost 5 bases, J lost 3 bases, and 6 bases stayed unmatched. This CDR3 is CASSPPSGSYEQYF. The CDR3 bases are TGTGCCAGCAGTCCACCGAGCGGGAGCTACGAGCAGTACTTC.

The chain uses TRBV27 and TRBJ2-5; no firm D call. The V end was cut by 0 bases, the J end by 1 base, with 12 bases between. CDR3 length equals 16 residues. Per the germline V gene, CDR1 is MNHEY and CDR2 is SMNVEV (reference sequence). CDR3 sequence reads: CASSLSWRLPQETQYF. Written as DNA, the CDR3 is TGTGCCAGCAGTTTATCTTGGCGGCTACCCCAAGAGACCCAGTACTTC.

This clone was seen a few times. V gene TRBV7-9 combines with J gene TRBJ1-6; tentatively, D is TRBD1 (5 bases). This CDR3 contains 15 residues. Germline V gene data show CDR1 as SEHNR and CDR2 as FQNEAQ (reference sequence). Trimming cost V 1 base and J 6 bases, with 10 bases left between them. The CDR3 nucleotides read TGTGCCAGCAGCTTAGGTCAGGGTTTTAATTCACCCCTCCACTTT. It encodes CASSLGQGFNSPLHF.

V gene TRBV6-5 combines with J gene TRBJ1-5; tentatively, D is TRBD1 (6 bases). The ends were cut back, 8 bases at V and 6 bases at J, with 17 bases in the middle. Germline-derived CDR1 and CDR2 are MNHEY and SVGAGI. This CDR3 comprises 14 residues. The CDR3 nucleotides read TGTGCCAGCGCCCGGGAGGGGGGTCCTCAGCCCCAGCATTTT. Translation gives CASAREGGPQPQHF.

In regard to this clone: The junction does not match germline at one end; this may be a read error. The same CDR3 arises from other DNA sequences in this sample as well. V usage is TRBV18 and J usage is TRBJ2-7; D may be TRBD1 (6 bases). Germline lookup yields CDR1 KGHSH and CDR2 LQKENI. This CDR3 is 14 amino acids long. As DNA, the CDR3 is TGTGCCAGCTCGCCACCCGGACAGCCCTACGAGCAGTACTTC. The encoded protein is CASSPPGQPYEQYF.

The V gene is TRBV4-3, the J gene TRBJ2-5, with a possible D match to TRBD1 (5 bases). V lost 0 bases and J 4 bases, leaving 6 bases between the germline ends. The CDR3 consists of 13 residues. Per germline, CDR1 LGHNA and CDR2 YSLEER. The CDR3 DNA reads TGCGCCAGCAGCCAAGAGCAGGGAGAGACCCAGTACTTC. This encodes CASSQEQGETQYF.

This CDR3 reads CASSPMDTEAFF. CDR3 nucleotide sequence: TGTGCCAGCAGTCCTATGGACACTGAAGCTTTCTTT. The chain has TRBV9 and TRBJ1-1, with no clear D. The CDR3 is made up of 12 amino acids. The germline V and J ends were trimmed by 5 bases and 3 bases, with 8 bases remaining between them. CDR1 and CDR2 from the germline V gene are SGDLS and YYNGEE. Full variable domain (outside the CDR3, taken from reference TRBV9 and TRBJ1-1): DSGVTQTPKHLITATGQRVTLRCSPRSGDLSVYWYQQSLDQGLQFLIQYYNGEERAKGNILERFSAQQFPDLHSELNLSSLELGDSALYFCASSPMDTEAFFGQGTRLTVV.

This chain uses TRBV6-2 or TRBV6-3 with TRBJ2-1; 9 bases are a match to TRBD1. CDR3 length: 16 amino acids. Looked up from germline, CDR1 is MNHEY and CDR2 is SVGEGT. With V trimmed by 6 bases and J by 5 bases, 11 bases remained unmatched. The DNA for the CDR3 is TGTGCCAGCAGCCGAACCCAAGGACAGGGGAACAATGAGCAGTTCTTC. Protein: CASSRTQGQGNNEQFF.

The V and J genes are TRBV5-5 and TRBJ1-4; D gene uncertain. Germline lookup yields CDR1 SGHKS and CDR2 YYEKEE (reference sequence). The CDR3 is 15 residues long. V shed 0 bases and J shed 3 bases, with 9 bases lying between them. In DNA form, the CDR3 reads TGTGCCAGCAGCTTGGAGGCAGGTCCTAATGAAAAACTGTTTTTT. It is translated as CASSLEAGPNEKLFF.

This clone was seen a handful of times. The gene calls are TRBV4-2 and TRBJ1-2; 9 nucleotides align to TRBD1. CDR3 length: 16 amino acids. V lost 1 base and J lost 6; bases outside the gene matches: 9. Germline CDR1 and CDR2: LGHNA and YNFKEQ. The CDR3 DNA is TGTGCCAGCAGCCAAGCCCGAAGGGACAGGGTCGATGGCTACACCTTC. It translates to CASSQARRDRVDGYTF.

The chain employs TRBV19 and TRBJ2-7; 10 nucleotides match TRBD2. Losses at the gene ends were 6 bases for V and 6 bases for J; bases not matched to a gene: 11. Germline CDR1 and CDR2: LNHDA and SQIVND (reference sequence). The CDR3 runs 15 residues. CDR3 in DNA: TGTGCCAGTAGCCTCAGGGCTAGCGGGAGTTTCGAGCAGTACTTC. The encoded protein is CASSLRASGSFEQYF. Together with reference TRBV19 and TRBJ2-7, the CDR3 gives the full variable domain: DGGITQSPKYLFRKEGQNVTLSCEQNLNHDAMYWYRQDPGQGLRLIYYSQIVNDFQKGDIAEGYSVSREKKESFPLTVTSAQKNPTAFYLCASSLRASGSFEQYFGPGTRLTVT.

The rearrangement joins TRBV30 to TRBJ1-2, with D perhaps TRBD1 (6 bases). The V gene's germline CDR1 is GTSNPN and CDR2 SVGIG (reference sequence). Trimming cost V 0 bases and J 7 bases, with 15 bases left between them. CDR3 size: 14 residues. CDR3 coding DNA: TGTGCCTGGAGTGTAAATGCAGGGGCACGTGGCTACACCTTC. It is translated as CAWSVNAGARGYTF.

The rearrangement links TRBV7-2 to TRBJ2-2; D may be TRBD1 (7 bases). From germline, CDR1 is SGHTA and CDR2 FQGNSA. This CDR3 has 17 residues. V lost 1 base and J lost 1, with 13 bases in between. The DNA for the CDR3 is TGTGCCAGCAGCTTAGAGGGGGCGGGACTGAACACCGGGGAGCTGTTTTTT. It codes for CASSLEGAGLNTGELFF.

This clone was seen only a few times. The chain uses TRBV28 and TRBJ1-1; 9 bases line up with TRBD1. The CDR3 loop spans 12 amino acids. The junction had 7 bases not matched to a gene; V was cut back by 6 bases and J by 11 bases. Germline lookup yields CDR1 MDHEN and CDR2 SYDVKM. The DNA for the CDR3 is TGTGCCAGCAGCCCGGGACAGGGCCGGGCTTTCTTT. This translates into CASSPGQGRAFF.

The chain links TRBV28 to TRBJ2-6; weak D call: TRBD2 (6 bases). This CDR3 contains 17 residues. Looked up from germline, CDR1 is MDHEN and CDR2 is SYDVKM. The germline V and J ends were trimmed by 3 bases and 0 bases, with 12 bases remaining between them. DNA for the CDR3: TGTGCCAGCAGTTTCCGGGGGATCCACTCTGGGGCCAACGTCCTGACTTTC. It is translated as CASSFRGIHSGANVLTF.

The J gene is TRBJ2-2, the V gene TRBV9, with 7 bases lining up with TRBD2. The germline V gene has CDR1 SGDLS and CDR2 YYNGEE. J was trimmed by 1 base and V by 6 bases; bases with no gene match: 6. The CDR3 totals 15 residues. The CDR3 sequence: CASTPPGGNTGELFF. In DNA form, the CDR3 reads TGTGCCAGCACCCCCCCGGGGGGGAACACCGGGGAGCTGTTTTTT. The variable domain in full, with the rest retrieved from reference TRBV9 and TRBJ2-2, is DSGVTQTPKHLITATGQRVTLRCSPRSGDLSVYWYQQSLDQGLQFLIQYYNGEERAKGNILERFSAQQFPDLHSELNLSSLELGDSALYFCASTPPGGNTGELFFGEGSRLTVL.

This clone was recorded only once. The rearrangement uses TRBV6-5 and TRBJ2-3; TRBD2 agrees at 9 bases. This CDR3 is 15 amino acids long. Germline lookup yields CDR1 MNHEY and CDR2 SVGAGI. Trimming took 8 bases from V and 4 from J; bases not matched to a gene: 10. The CDR3 DNA reads as TGTGCCAGCGATATAGCGGGAGTGGGTTCAGATACGCAGTATTTT. Translating it yields CASDIAGVGSDTQYF.

The chain recombines TRBV11-3 with TRBJ2-4; 10 bases fit TRBD2. The V and J ends lost 0 bases and 8 bases, in that order; junction bases with no gene match: 16. The CDR3 extends over 19 amino acids. Germline values: CDR1 SGHNT, CDR2 YENEEA. CDR3 nucleotide sequence: TGTGCCAGCAGCTTAGATGGGACACTCGAGACTAGCGGGTGGGACATTCAGTACTTC. Its translation is CASSLDGTLETSGWDIQYF.

The chain combines TRBV12-3 or TRBV12-4 with TRBJ1-2, with a weak D call TRBD1 (6 bases). V shed 6 bases and J shed 0 bases, with 8 bases lying between them. The CDR3 has 13 amino acids. In DNA form, the CDR3 reads TGTGCCAGCAGGACAGGTCCTAACTATGGCTACACCTTC. Translation: CASRTGPNYGYTF.

DNA of the CDR3: TGTGCCAGCTCACCTACAGACACTGAAGCTTTCTTT. Translated, it gives CASSPTDTEAFF. The chain joins TRBV18 to TRBJ1-1; D call uncertain. Germline CDR1 KGHSH, CDR2 LQKENI. The ends were cut back, 3 bases at V and 3 bases at J, with 5 bases in the middle. This CDR3 spans 12 amino acids.

V and J are TRBV7-9 and TRBJ1-1; unclear D gene. The CDR3 spans 15 residues. V shed 4 bases and J shed 5 bases, with 17 bases lying between them. Germline V gives CDR1 SEHNR, CDR2 FQNEAQ (reference sequence). The CDR3, as DNA: TGTGCCAGCAGCTCCTACCCAAGCGGGTTAACTGAAGCTTTCTTT. This translates into CASSSYPSGLTEAFF. Variable domain in full (rest from reference TRBV7-9 and TRBJ1-1): DTGVSQNPRHKITKRGQNVTFRCDPISEHNRLYWYRQTLGQGPEFLTYFQNEAQLEKSRLLSDRFSAERPKGSFSTLEIQRTEQGDSAMYLCASSSYPSGLTEAFFGQGTRLTVV.

This clone was observed a single time. The CDR3, as DNA: TGTGCCAGTAGTATAGTTGGCAGCGCCTACGCCTACAATGAGCAGTTCTTC. The encoded protein is CASSIVGSAYAYNEQFF. V usage is TRBV19 and J usage is TRBJ2-1; no reliable D call. V was shortened by 1 base and J by 2 bases, with 15 bases between the two germline ends. From germline, CDR1 is LNHDA and CDR2 SQIVND (reference sequence). The CDR3 is 17 residues long.

The chain links TRBV19 to TRBJ1-5; D is unclear. V dropped 3 bases and J dropped 7 bases, with 22 bases sitting between them. There are 17 residues in the CDR3. Germline V CDR1 and CDR2: LNHDA, SQIVND (reference sequence). In DNA form, the CDR3 reads TGTGCCAGTAGTATGGAACCCGGGAAAGAGGGATTACAGCCCCAGCATTTT. Translated, it gives CASSMEPGKEGLQPQHF. The whole variable domain, filled in from reference TRBV19 and TRBJ1-5, reads DGGITQSPKYLFRKEGQNVTLSCEQNLNHDAMYWYRQDPGQGLRLIYYSQIVNDFQKGDIAEGYSVSREKKESFPLTVTSAQKNPTAFYLCASSMEPGKEGLQPQHFGDGTRLSIL.

The V call is TRBV24-1, the J call TRBJ1-5; D ambiguous. CDR3 length equals 14 residues. The ends were cut back, 0 bases at V and 5 bases at J, with 7 bases in the middle. Per the germline V gene, CDR1 is KGHDR and CDR2 is SFDVKD. The CDR3: CATSDLGGDQPQHF. The CDR3 nucleotides read TGTGCCACCAGTGATTTGGGCGGGGATCAGCCCCAGCATTTT.

The chain is built from TRBV5-1 and TRBJ2-3; D perhaps matches TRBD2 (5 bases). The length of the CDR3 is 13 residues. V lost 1 base and J lost 6, with 9 bases in between. Germline V lookup: CDR1 SGHRS, CDR2 YFSETQ. Here the CDR3 reads CASSLRLADTQYF. In DNA, the CDR3 is TGCGCCAGCAGCTTGCGGCTAGCTGATACGCAGTATTTT.

This chain links TRBV3-1 (or the pseudogene TRBV3-2) with TRBJ2-3, with 11 bases aligning to TRBD2. Germline trimming cut 0 bases from V and 4 bases from J; bases unmatched to any gene: 12. Germline CDR1 LGHDT, CDR2 YNNKEL (reference sequence). The CDR3 length is 19 residues. This CDR3 is CASSQDTTTSGRDSDTQYF. The CDR3 DNA follows: TGTGCCAGCAGCCAAGACACTACTACTAGCGGGAGAGATTCAGATACGCAGTATTTT.

CDR3 DNA: TGTGCCAGCTCACCCTTGGAGGGTTCAGAGTCTGGAAACACCATATATTTT. Its translation: CASSPLEGSESGNTIYF. The rearrangement links TRBV18 to TRBJ1-3; unclear D gene. The V and J ends lost 3 bases and 1 base respectively, with 16 bases between them. The CDR3 runs 17 residues. CDR1 and CDR2 from the germline V gene are KGHSH and LQKENI.

The rearrangement uses TRBV29-1 and TRBJ2-1; tentatively, D is TRBD2 (6 bases). Germline V CDR1 and CDR2: SQVTM, ANQGSEA. The ends were cut back, 5 bases at V and 2 bases at J, with 22 bases in the middle. The CDR3 loop spans 17 amino acids. For the CDR3, the DNA is TGCAGCGTTTCGGAAAAGGGACTCGCGCCACCCTACAATGAGCAGTTCTTC. Amino acids: CSVSEKGLAPPYNEQFF.